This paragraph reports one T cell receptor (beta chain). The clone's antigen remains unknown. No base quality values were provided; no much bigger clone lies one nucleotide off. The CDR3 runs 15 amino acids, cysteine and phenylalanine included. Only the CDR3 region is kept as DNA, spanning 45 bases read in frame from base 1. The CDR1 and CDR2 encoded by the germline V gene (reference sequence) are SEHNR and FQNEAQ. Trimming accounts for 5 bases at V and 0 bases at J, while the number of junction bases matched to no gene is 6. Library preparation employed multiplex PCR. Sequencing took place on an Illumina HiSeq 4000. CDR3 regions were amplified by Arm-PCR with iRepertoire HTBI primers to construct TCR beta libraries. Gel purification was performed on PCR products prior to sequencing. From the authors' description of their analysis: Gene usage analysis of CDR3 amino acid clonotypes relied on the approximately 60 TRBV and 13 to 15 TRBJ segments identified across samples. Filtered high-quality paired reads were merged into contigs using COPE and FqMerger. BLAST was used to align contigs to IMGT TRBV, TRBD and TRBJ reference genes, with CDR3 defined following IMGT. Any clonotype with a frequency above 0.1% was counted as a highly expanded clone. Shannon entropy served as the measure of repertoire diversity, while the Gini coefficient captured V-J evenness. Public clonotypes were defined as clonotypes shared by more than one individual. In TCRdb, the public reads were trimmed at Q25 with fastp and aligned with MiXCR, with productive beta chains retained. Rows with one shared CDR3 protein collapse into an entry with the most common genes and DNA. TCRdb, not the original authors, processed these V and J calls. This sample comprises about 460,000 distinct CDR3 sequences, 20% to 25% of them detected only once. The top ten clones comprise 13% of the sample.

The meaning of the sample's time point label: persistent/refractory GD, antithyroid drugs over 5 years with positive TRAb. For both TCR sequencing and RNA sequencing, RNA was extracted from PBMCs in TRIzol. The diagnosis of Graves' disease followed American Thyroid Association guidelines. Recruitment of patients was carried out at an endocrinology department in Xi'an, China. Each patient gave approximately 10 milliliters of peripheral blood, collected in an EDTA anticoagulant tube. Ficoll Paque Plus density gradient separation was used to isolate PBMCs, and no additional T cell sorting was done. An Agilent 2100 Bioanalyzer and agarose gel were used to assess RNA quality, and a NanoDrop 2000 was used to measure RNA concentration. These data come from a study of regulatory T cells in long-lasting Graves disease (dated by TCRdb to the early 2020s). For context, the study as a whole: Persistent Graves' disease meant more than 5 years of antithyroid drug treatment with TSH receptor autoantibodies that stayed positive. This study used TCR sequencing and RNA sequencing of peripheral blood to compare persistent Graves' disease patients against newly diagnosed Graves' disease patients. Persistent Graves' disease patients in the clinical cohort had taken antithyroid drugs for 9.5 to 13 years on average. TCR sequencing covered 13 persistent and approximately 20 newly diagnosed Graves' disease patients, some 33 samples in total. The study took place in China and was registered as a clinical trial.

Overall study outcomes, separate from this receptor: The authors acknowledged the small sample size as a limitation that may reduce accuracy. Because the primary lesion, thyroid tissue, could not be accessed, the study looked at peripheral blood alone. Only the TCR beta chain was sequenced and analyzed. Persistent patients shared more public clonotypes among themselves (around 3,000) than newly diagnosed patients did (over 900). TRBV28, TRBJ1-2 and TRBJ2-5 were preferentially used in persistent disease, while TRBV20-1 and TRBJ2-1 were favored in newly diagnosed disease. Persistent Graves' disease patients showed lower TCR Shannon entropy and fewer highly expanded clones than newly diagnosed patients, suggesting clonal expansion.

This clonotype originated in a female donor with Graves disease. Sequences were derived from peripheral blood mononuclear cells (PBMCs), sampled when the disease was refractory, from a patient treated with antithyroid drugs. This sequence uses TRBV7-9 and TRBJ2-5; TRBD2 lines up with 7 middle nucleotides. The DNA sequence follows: TGTGCCAGCAGCCCAACGGGAGGCAACCAAGAGACCCAGTACTTC. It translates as CASSPTGGNQETQYF.